A single T cell receptor beta chain is shown here with its context. This CDR3 spans 13 amino acids. Losses at the gene ends were 5 bases for V and 5 bases for J; bases not matched to a gene: 6. Germline values: CDR1 MNHEY, CDR2 SVGEGT. Authors' methods: By means of reference gene primer amplification, nucleated cell counts were estimated. Sequencing was performed with immunoSEQ multiplex PCR; in TCRdb, only in-frame clones are kept and a portion is missing. That table gives V, J and clone size, and the DNA gave D and trimming. The data contain about 120,000 clones, around 87% of them singletons. The data derive from a study of blood T cell repertoires in COVID-19.

The rearrangement joins TRBV6-2 or TRBV6-3 to TRBJ2-7; 7 nucleotides align to TRBD1. This clonotype was sampled from a woman aged 55 to 70 with COVID-19, enrolled during active disease. Sequenced: peripheral blood. CDR3 amino acids: CASSRQGRHEQYF. DNA for the CDR3: TGTGCCAGCAGTAGACAGGGAAGACACGAGCAGTACTTC.